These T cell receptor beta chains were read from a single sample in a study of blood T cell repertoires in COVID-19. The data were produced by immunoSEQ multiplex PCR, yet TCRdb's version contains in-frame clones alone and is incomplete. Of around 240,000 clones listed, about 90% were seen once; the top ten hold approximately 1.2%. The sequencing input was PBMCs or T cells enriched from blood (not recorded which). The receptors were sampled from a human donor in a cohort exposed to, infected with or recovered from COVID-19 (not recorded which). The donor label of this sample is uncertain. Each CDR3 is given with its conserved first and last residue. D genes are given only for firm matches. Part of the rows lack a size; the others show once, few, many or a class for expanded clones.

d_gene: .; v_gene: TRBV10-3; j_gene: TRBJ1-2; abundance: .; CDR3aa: CAISDSTGSEGYTF; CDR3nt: TGTGCCATCAGTGACTCAACCGGCAGCGAAGGCTACACCTTC
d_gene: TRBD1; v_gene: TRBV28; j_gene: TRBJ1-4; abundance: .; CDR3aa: CASSLWSLRDSGEKLFF; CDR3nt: TGTGCCAGCAGTTTATGGTCGCTGCGGGACAGCGGCGAAAAACTGTTTTTT
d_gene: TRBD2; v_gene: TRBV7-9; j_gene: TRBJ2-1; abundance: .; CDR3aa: CASTPLFLRGGKDEQFF; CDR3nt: TGTGCCAGCACCCCCCTCTTTCTCCGGGGGGGTAAAGATGAGCAGTTCTTC
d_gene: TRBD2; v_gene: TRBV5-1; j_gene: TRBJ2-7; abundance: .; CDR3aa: CASSLGGLAGGSYEQYF; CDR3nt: TGCGCCAGCAGCTTGGGTGGGCTAGCGGGGGGATCCTACGAGCAGTACTTC
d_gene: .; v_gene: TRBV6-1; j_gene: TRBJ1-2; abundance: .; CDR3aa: CASSEINRGYTF; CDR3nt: TGTGCCAGCAGTGAAATCAACAGGGGCTACACCTTC
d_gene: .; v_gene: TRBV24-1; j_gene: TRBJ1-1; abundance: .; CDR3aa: CATSDGQLEAFF; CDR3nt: TGTGCCACCAGTGACGGACAGCTTGAAGCTTTCTTT
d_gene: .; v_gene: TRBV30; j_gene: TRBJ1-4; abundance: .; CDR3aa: CAWNSGIPTNEKLFF; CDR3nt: TGTGCCTGGAATTCGGGGATCCCTACTAATGAAAAACTGTTTTTT
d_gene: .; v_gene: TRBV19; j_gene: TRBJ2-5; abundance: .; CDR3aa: CASSIVSLETQYF; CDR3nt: TGTGCCAGTAGTATCGTCTCCCTAGAGACCCAGTACTTC
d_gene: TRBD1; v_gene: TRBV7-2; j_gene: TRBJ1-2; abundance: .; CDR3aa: CASSLRPRGTGYGGYTF; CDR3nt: TGTGCCAGCAGCTTAAGGCCCAGAGGGACAGGGTATGGTGGCTACACCTTC
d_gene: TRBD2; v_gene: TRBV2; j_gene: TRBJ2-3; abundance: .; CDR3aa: CASSPLAGNPTDTQYF; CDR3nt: TGTGCCAGCAGTCCACTAGCGGGGAACCCCACAGATACGCAGTATTTT
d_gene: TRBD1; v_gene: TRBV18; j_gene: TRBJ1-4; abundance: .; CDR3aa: CASSPFYRDRGNEKLFF; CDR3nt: TGTGCCAGCTCACCTTTTTACCGGGACAGGGGGAATGAAAAACTGTTTTTT
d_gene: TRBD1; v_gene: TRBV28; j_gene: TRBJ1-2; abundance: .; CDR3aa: CASSETGNYGYTF; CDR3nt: TGTGCCAGCAGTGAGACAGGGAACTATGGCTACACCTTC
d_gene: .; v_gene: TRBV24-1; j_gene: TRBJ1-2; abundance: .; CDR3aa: CATSDLQSNYGYTF; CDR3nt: TGTGCCACCAGTGATCTCCAGTCTAACTATGGCTACACCTTC
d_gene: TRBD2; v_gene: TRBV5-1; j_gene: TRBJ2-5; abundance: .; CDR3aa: CASSLLAGGQETQYF; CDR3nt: TGCGCCAGCAGCTTACTAGCGGGGGGGCAAGAGACCCAGTACTTC
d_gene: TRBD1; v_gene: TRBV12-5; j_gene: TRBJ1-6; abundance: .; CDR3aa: CASGFGRDRVQDIASPLHF; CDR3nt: TGTGCTAGTGGTTTCGGGCGGGACAGGGTTCAGGATATCGCTTCACCCCTCCACTTT
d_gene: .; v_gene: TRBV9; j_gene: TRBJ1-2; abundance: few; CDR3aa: CASSPGGGYGYTF; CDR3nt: TGTGCCAGCAGCCCTGGGGGAGGCTATGGCTACACCTTC
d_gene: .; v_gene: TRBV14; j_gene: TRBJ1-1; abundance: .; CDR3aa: CASSQVLSNTEAFF; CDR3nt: TGTGCCAGCAGCCAAGTACTTTCGAACACTGAAGCTTTCTTT
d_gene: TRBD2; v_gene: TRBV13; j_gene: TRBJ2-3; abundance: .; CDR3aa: CASSSFTSGGLTDTQYF; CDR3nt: TGTGCCAGCAGCTCCTTTACTAGCGGGGGACTCACAGATACGCAGTATTTT
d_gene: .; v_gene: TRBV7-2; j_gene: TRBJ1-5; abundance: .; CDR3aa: CASSETEGQPQHF; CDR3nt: TGTGCCAGCAGCGAAACGGAGGGTCAGCCCCAGCATTTT
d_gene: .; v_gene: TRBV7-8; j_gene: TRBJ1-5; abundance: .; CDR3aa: CASSQGGPHQPQHF; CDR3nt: TGTGCCAGCAGTCAAGGAGGGCCACATCAGCCCCAGCATTTT
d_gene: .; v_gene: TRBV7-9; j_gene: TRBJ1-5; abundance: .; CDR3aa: CASSSDRTYQPQHF; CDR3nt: TGTGCCAGCAGCTCCGACAGAACCTATCAGCCCCAGCATTTT
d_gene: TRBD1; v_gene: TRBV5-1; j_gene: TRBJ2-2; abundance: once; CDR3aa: CASSPDRANGELFF; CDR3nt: TGCGCCAGCAGTCCAGACAGGGCGAACGGGGAGCTGTTTTTT
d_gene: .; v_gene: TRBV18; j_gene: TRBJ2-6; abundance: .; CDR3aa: CASSPLTLSGANVLTF; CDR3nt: TGTGCCAGCTCACCACTGACACTTTCTGGGGCCAACGTCCTGACTTTC
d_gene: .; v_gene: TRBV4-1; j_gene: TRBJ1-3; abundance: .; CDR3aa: CASSRLLSRDGNTIYF; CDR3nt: TGCGCCAGCAGCCGCCTTTTAAGCCGGGATGGAAACACCATATATTTT
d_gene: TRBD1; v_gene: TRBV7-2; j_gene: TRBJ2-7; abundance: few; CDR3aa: CASSLGTGSYEQYF; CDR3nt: TGTGCCAGCAGCTTAGGGACAGGCTCGTACGAGCAGTACTTC
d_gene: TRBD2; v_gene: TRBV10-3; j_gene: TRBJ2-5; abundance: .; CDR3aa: CAISDRAGGKETQYF; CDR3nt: TGTGCCATCAGTGATCGAGCGGGGGGGAAAGAGACCCAGTACTTC
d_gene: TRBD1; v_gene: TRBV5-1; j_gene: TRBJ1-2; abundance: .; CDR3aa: CASSPEGQGGGYTF; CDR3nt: TGCGCCAGCAGCCCGGAAGGACAGGGGGGTGGCTACACCTTC
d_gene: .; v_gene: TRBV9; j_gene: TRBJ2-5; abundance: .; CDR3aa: CASTPTPGLPGETQYF; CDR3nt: TGTGCCAGCACCCCCACCCCGGGCCTACCAGGGGAGACCCAGTACTTC
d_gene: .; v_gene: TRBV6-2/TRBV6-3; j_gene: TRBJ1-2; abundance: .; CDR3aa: CASSQSGFHGYTF; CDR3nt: TGTGCCAGCAGCCAATCAGGGTTTCATGGCTACACCTTC
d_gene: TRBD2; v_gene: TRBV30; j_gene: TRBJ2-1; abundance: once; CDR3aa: CAWATRGGRRSEQFF; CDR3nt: TGTGCCTGGGCAACACGCGGGGGGCGCCGTAGTGAGCAGTTCTTC
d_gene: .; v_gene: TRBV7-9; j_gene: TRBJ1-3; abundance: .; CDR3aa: CASSLPQGKKDTIYF; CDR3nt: TGTGCCAGCAGCCTCCCCCAGGGGAAGAAGGACACCATATATTTT